A selection of T cell receptor beta chains follows, all from one sample in a study of blood T cells in healthy people across ages. Using its own MiXCR run on the 5' RACE reads, TCRdb lists one record per CDR3 protein. Among 700,000 to 900,000 distinct CDR3 sequences listed, around 25% were seen once. These data were also reused for a study on T cells of mothers and their children.

Input material: blood. These receptors originate from a boy between 5 and 17 years old in good health. Both conserved end residues are part of each CDR3. The order of the fields is J gene, clone size, D gene, V gene, CDR3 DNA, CDR3 protein. The D gene is left open where the match is weak. Clone size is stated in some rows and not others, as once, few, many or a class when expanded.

j_call: TRBJ2-1
clone_size: few
d_call: TRBD2
v_call: TRBV7-9
cdr3_nt: TGTGCCAGCAGCCGAGGGACTAGCGGGGAAACCTACAATGAGCAGTTCTTC
cdr3_aa: CASSRGTSGETYNEQFF

j_call: TRBJ2-7
clone_size: NA
d_call: NA
v_call: TRBV7-9
cdr3_nt: TGTGCCAGCAGCCCCTGGCGAGACGGCCCCTACGAGCAGTACTTC
cdr3_aa: CASSPWRDGPYEQYF

j_call: TRBJ2-3
clone_size: NA
d_call: NA
v_call: TRBV9
cdr3_nt: TGTGCCAGCAGCTCCGAGGGGGGGGCAGGCACAGATACACAGTATTTT
cdr3_aa: CASSSEGGAGTDTQYF

j_call: TRBJ1-2
clone_size: NA
d_call: NA
v_call: TRBV6-2/TRBV6-3
cdr3_nt: TGTGCCAGCAGTTACTTGGGGAATTATGGCTACACCTTC
cdr3_aa: CASSYLGNYGYTF

j_call: TRBJ2-1
clone_size: NA
d_call: NA
v_call: TRBV5-1
cdr3_nt: TGCGCCAGCGGAGGGGATTCCTGGAACAATGAGCAGTTCTTC
cdr3_aa: CASGGDSWNNEQFF

j_call: TRBJ2-1
clone_size: NA
d_call: NA
v_call: TRBV23-1
cdr3_nt: TGCGCCAGCAGTAATGGACAGCTTAATGAGCAGTTCTTC
cdr3_aa: CASSNGQLNEQFF

j_call: TRBJ2-5
clone_size: NA
d_call: NA
v_call: TRBV29-1
cdr3_nt: TGCAGCGTTGTGGGATCGGGGCAGACGCTCGGGGAGACCCAGTACTTC
cdr3_aa: CSVVGSGQTLGETQYF

j_call: TRBJ1-1
clone_size: NA
d_call: NA
v_call: TRBV3-1
cdr3_nt: TGTGCCAGCAGCCAAAGATATCTCCGCCCTGAAGCTTTCTTT
cdr3_aa: CASSQRYLRPEAFF

j_call: TRBJ1-2
clone_size: few
d_call: NA
v_call: TRBV12-3/TRBV12-4
cdr3_nt: TGTGCCAGCAGTTTAAATGGGCCCACTAACTATGGCTACACCTTC
cdr3_aa: CASSLNGPTNYGYTF

j_call: TRBJ2-1
clone_size: few
d_call: NA
v_call: TRBV4-1
cdr3_nt: TGCGCCAGCAGCCAAGGACAGATCTCCTACAATGAGCAGTTCTTC
cdr3_aa: CASSQGQISYNEQFF

j_call: TRBJ2-5
clone_size: many
d_call: NA
v_call: TRBV24-1
cdr3_nt: TGTGCCACCAGTGATTCCAGGGTGGAGGAGACCCAGTACTTC
cdr3_aa: CATSDSRVEETQYF

j_call: TRBJ2-1
clone_size: NA
d_call: TRBD1
v_call: TRBV27
cdr3_nt: TGTGCCTCTAAGTTGAGGGACAGGGGCAATGAGCAGTTCTTC
cdr3_aa: CASKLRDRGNEQFF

j_call: TRBJ2-1
clone_size: few
d_call: TRBD1
v_call: TRBV4-2
cdr3_nt: TGTGCCAGCAGCCAACGTCAGGGGGCAGGACACAATGAGCAGTTCTTC
cdr3_aa: CASSQRQGAGHNEQFF

j_call: TRBJ2-5
clone_size: few
d_call: TRBD2
v_call: TRBV4-1
cdr3_nt: TGCGCCAGCAGCCAAGTCGGGCTAGCGGCGACCCAAGAGACCCAGTACTTC
cdr3_aa: CASSQVGLAATQETQYF

j_call: TRBJ2-1
clone_size: NA
d_call: NA
v_call: TRBV25-1
cdr3_nt: TGTGCCAGCAGCGACAGAGTGGGCGCGGGACAGTACAATGAGCAGTTCTTC
cdr3_aa: CASSDRVGAGQYNEQFF

j_call: TRBJ1-4
clone_size: NA
d_call: NA
v_call: TRBV12-3/TRBV12-4
cdr3_nt: TGTGCCAGCAGTTTCGGTCTGAACTGGGGGCTGTTTTTT
cdr3_aa: CASSFGLNWGLFF

j_call: TRBJ2-7
clone_size: NA
d_call: TRBD1
v_call: TRBV29-1
cdr3_nt: TGCAGCGGGATAAGACAGGGGCCGTCCTACGAGCAGTACTTC
cdr3_aa: CSGIRQGPSYEQYF

j_call: TRBJ1-5
clone_size: many
d_call: NA
v_call: TRBV7-9
cdr3_nt: TGTGCCAGCAGCTTGGGAACCCAGCCCCAGCATTTT
cdr3_aa: CASSLGTQPQHF

j_call: TRBJ2-2
clone_size: NA
d_call: NA
v_call: TRBV28
cdr3_nt: TGTGCCAGCAGAGAGGGACACACCGGGGAGCTGTTTTTT
cdr3_aa: CASREGHTGELFF

j_call: TRBJ2-5
clone_size: NA
d_call: NA
v_call: TRBV29-1
cdr3_nt: TGCAGCGTTGAGGGGGGCCTTAAAGAGACCCAGTACTTC
cdr3_aa: CSVEGGLKETQYF

j_call: TRBJ1-2
clone_size: few
d_call: NA
v_call: TRBV19
cdr3_nt: TGTGCCAGTAGTATACGCACGGAAGGCTACACCTTC
cdr3_aa: CASSIRTEGYTF

j_call: TRBJ2-1
clone_size: few
d_call: NA
v_call: TRBV10-3
cdr3_nt: TGTGCCATCAGTCTGACTGCCCCTATTTCCAATGAGCAGTTCTTC
cdr3_aa: CAISLTAPISNEQFF

j_call: TRBJ2-7
clone_size: NA
d_call: NA
v_call: TRBV5-6
cdr3_nt: TGTGCCAGCAGCTCGAGGAGCTCCTACGAGCAGTACTTC
cdr3_aa: CASSSRSSYEQYF

j_call: TRBJ2-7
clone_size: NA
d_call: NA
v_call: TRBV6-1
cdr3_nt: TGTGCCAGCAGGGAAGGGGGGACAGCTTTTCGGGAGCAGTACTTC
cdr3_aa: CASREGGTAFREQYF

j_call: TRBJ1-5
clone_size: NA
d_call: NA
v_call: TRBV6-6
cdr3_nt: TGTGCCAGCAGTTTCGGGTTCAATCAGCCCCAGCATTTT
cdr3_aa: CASSFGFNQPQHF